The next 17 T cell receptor beta chains were all read from a single sample in a study of early stage breast cancer tumors. Libraries were prepared by immunoSEQ multiplex PCR; TCRdb keeps only in-frame clonotypes and omits some of them. The table includes 7,000 to 8,500 clones, around three quarters detected once. The sequencing input was normal breast tissue next to the tumor. These receptors were collected from a person between 60 and 69 years old with breast cancer.

The chain carries TRBV6-5 and TRBJ1-2; D may be TRBD1 (5 bases). The germline V gene has CDR1 MNHEY and CDR2 SVGAGI. Trimming took 8 bases from V and 7 from J, leaving 23 bases between them. The CDR3 has 15 amino acids. The CDR3 DNA sequence: TGTGCCAGCTCGCGTCGCAGGGCGAATCCCACTGGCTACACCTTC. Translating it yields CASSRRRANPTGYTF.

The chain carries TRBV4-1 and TRBJ1-2, with D perhaps TRBD1 (5 bases). Germline CDR1 is MGHRA and CDR2 is YSYEKL. Trimming took 0 bases from V and 8 from J, leaving 16 bases between them. The CDR3 totals 15 residues. The DNA for the CDR3 is TGCGCCAGCAGCCAAGAGTCCGAGCAGGGTAGGGGCTACACCTTC. Its translation: CASSQESEQGRGYTF.

The CDR3 nucleotides read TGTGCCAGCAGTCGCCTCGAGTCATTCACGTTTAGCAATCAGCCCCAGCATTTT. Encoded protein: CASSRLESFTFSNQPQHF. V is TRBV28 and J is TRBJ1-5; D gene uncertain. The V gene lost 5 bases and the J gene lost 0 bases, with 20 bases spanning the gap. The CDR3 is 18 amino acids. CDR1 and CDR2 (germline): MDHEN, SYDVKM.

The V and J genes are TRBV5-4 and TRBJ1-2, with TRBD1 as a possible D gene (6 bases). The germline CDR1 and CDR2 sequences are SGHNT and YYREEE (reference sequence). V was clipped by 0 bases and J by 8 bases, with 17 bases between them. CDR3 length: 15 residues. This CDR3 is CASSLAGDMGDGYTF. The CDR3 DNA reads TGTGCCAGCAGCTTGGCCGGGGACATGGGAGACGGCTACACCTTC.

The rearrangement uses TRBV7-9 and TRBJ2-7; the D call may be TRBD1 or TRBD2 (5 bases each). CDR3 length: 13 residues. CDR1 and CDR2 (germline): SEHNR, FQNEAQ (reference sequence). V lost 4 bases and J 3 bases, leaving 10 bases between the germline ends. Here the CDR3 reads CASSSGRYYEQYF. The CDR3 region has the DNA TGTGCCAGCAGCTCGGGACGGTACTACGAGCAGTACTTC.

The chain links TRBV7-2 to TRBJ1-1; D unclear. Germline V gives CDR1 SGHTA, CDR2 FQGNSA. CDR3 size: 13 residues. Trimming pared 6 bases from V and 1 base from J, leaving 9 bases between. CDR3 DNA: TGTGCCAGCAGTAAAGCGAGGAACACTGAAGCTTTCTTT. Its protein product is CASSKARNTEAFF.

CDR3 protein: CASSQGGVGNQPQHF. CDR3 DNA: TGTGCCAGCAGCCAGGGGGGGGTGGGCAATCAGCCCCAGCATTTT. The chain recombines TRBV7-2 with TRBJ1-5, with 7 nucleotides matching TRBD1. The CDR3 is 15 residues long. The J segment lost 2 bases and the V segment lost 5 bases, leaving 6 bases of the junction unmatched. Germline V gene lookup returns CDR1 SGHTA and CDR2 FQGNSA.

The chain carries TRBV7-8 and TRBJ1-2, with 11 bases matching TRBD1. This CDR3 region has 17 residues. The germline gives CDR1 SGHVS, CDR2 FQNEAQ. V lost 5 bases and J lost 2; bases outside the gene matches: 10. The CDR3 loop reads CASSLIRRTGGNYGYTF. CDR3 DNA sequence: TGTGCCAGCAGCCTTATAAGGCGGACAGGGGGCAACTATGGCTACACCTTC.

The genes are TRBV7-9 and TRBJ1-5, with 7 bases matching TRBD1. The CDR3 has 14 residues. J lost 6 bases, V lost 2 bases, and 4 bases had no gene match. Looked up from germline, CDR1 is SEHNR and CDR2 is FQNEAQ (reference sequence). The CDR3 sequence: CASSLQGEFQPQHF. CDR3 nucleotide sequence: TGTGCCAGCAGCTTACAGGGGGAGTTTCAGCCCCAGCATTTT.

CDR3 sequence (DNA): TGTGCCAGTAGTAAGCAGGGTTGGTACGAGCAGTACTTC. It translates to CASSKQGWYEQYF. V gene TRBV19 combines with J gene TRBJ2-7; a weak D match, TRBD1 (5 bases). The CDR3 is made up of 13 amino acids. Germline values: CDR1 LNHDA, CDR2 SQIVND (reference sequence). V lost 4 bases to trimming and J lost 4 bases, with 11 bases between them.

The gene calls are TRBV5-6 and TRBJ2-5; no reliable D call. V lost 0 bases and J lost 4, with 7 bases in between. The CDR3 consists of 13 residues. Looked up from germline, CDR1 is SGHDT and CDR2 is YYEEEE. For the CDR3, the DNA is TGTGCCAGCAGCTTGGTGGCAGTAGAGACCCAGTACTTC. Translating gives CASSLVAVETQYF.

The chain employs TRBV6-5 and TRBJ1-1; D ambiguous. CDR1 is MNHEY and CDR2 is SVGAGI in the germline V gene. Between the trimmed V and J ends, which lost 0 bases and 3 bases, there was a span of 8 bases. This CDR3 is 14 amino acids long. CDR3 sequence: CASSYSPGYTEAFF. The CDR3 bases are TGTGCCAGCAGTTACTCTCCCGGATACACTGAAGCTTTCTTT.

The rearrangement links TRBV5-1 to TRBJ2-7, with 9 bases fitting TRBD2. CDR3 size: 17 residues. J was trimmed by 2 bases and V by 5 bases; bases with no gene match: 14. CDR1 and CDR2 from the germline V gene are SGHRS and YFSETQ. The CDR3, as DNA: TGCGCCAGCAGGGTGGGGTTCCAGCGGGGGGATGCCTACGAGCAGTACTTC. It specifies CASRVGFQRGDAYEQYF. The variable domain in full, completed from reference TRBV5-1 and TRBJ2-7, reads KAGVTQTPRYLIKTRGQQVTLSCSPISGHRSVSWYQQTPGQGLQFLFEYFSETQRNKGNFPGRFSGRQFSNSRSEMNVSTLELGDSALYLCASRVGFQRGDAYEQYFGPGTRLTVT.

The gene calls are TRBV5-1 and TRBJ2-7; TRBD2 might be the D (5 bases). The V gene lost 0 bases and the J gene lost 5 bases, with 9 bases spanning the gap. The CDR3 runs 13 residues. The germline V gene encodes CDR1 SGHRS and CDR2 YFSETQ. The CDR3 DNA follows: TGCGCCAGCAGCTTGGGTCGGGATAACGAGCAGTACTTC. Translation gives CASSLGRDNEQYF. Drawing the rest from reference TRBV5-1 and TRBJ2-7, the complete variable domain is KAGVTQTPRYLIKTRGQQVTLSCSPISGHRSVSWYQQTPGQGLQFLFEYFSETQRNKGNFPGRFSGRQFSNSRSEMNVSTLELGDSALYLCASSLGRDNEQYFGPGTRLTVT.

The genes are TRBV19 and TRBJ1-3, with a tentative D call TRBD1 (6 bases). Germline-derived CDR1 and CDR2 are LNHDA and SQIVND (reference sequence). V lost 5 bases and J lost 0, with 14 bases in between. The CDR3 covers 16 residues. Here the CDR3 DNA reads TGTGCCAGTAGTTTCCGGGACAAGATCTCTGGAAACACCATATATTTT. Protein product: CASSFRDKISGNTIYF.

The gene calls are TRBV4-2 and TRBJ1-2, with D uncertain. From germline, CDR1 is LGHNA and CDR2 YNFKEQ. V shed 0 bases and J shed 3 bases, with 11 bases lying between them. The CDR3 length is 15 residues. CDR3 sequence (DNA): TGTGCCAGCAGCCAAGATCTCGGCCAGGACTATGGCTACACCTTC. Translation: CASSQDLGQDYGYTF.

In its sample, this clone ranks as medium-sized. This chain connects TRBV5-6 to TRBJ2-5; 7 bases line up with TRBD1. J lost 7 bases, V lost 4 bases, and 7 bases had no gene match. CDR3 length: 13 amino acids. Germline V gives CDR1 SGHDT, CDR2 YYEEEE. The CDR3 is CASSTGTEATQYF. The CDR3 DNA is TGTGCCAGCAGCACGGGGACAGAAGCGACCCAGTACTTC.